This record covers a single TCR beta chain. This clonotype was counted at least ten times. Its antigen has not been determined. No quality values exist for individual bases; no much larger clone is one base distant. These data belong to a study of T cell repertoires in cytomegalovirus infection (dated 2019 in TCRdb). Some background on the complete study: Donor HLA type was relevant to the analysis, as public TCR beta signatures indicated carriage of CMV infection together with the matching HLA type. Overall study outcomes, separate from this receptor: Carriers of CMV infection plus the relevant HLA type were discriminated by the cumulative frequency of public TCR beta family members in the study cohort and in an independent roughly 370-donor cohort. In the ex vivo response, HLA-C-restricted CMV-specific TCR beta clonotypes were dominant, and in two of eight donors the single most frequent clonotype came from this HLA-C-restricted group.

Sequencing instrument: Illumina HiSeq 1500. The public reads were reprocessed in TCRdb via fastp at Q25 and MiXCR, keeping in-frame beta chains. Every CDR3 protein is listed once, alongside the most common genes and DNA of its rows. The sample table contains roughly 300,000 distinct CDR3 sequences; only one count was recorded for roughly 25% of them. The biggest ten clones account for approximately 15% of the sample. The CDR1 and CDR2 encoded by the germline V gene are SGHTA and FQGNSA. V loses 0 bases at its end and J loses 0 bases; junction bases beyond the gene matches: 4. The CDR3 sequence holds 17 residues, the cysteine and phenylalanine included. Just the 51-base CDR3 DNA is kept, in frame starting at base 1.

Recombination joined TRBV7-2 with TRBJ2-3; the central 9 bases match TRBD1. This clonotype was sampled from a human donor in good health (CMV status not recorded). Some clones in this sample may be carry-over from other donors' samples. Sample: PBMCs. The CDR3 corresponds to CASSLAPTGGSTDTQYF. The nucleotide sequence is TGTGCCAGCAGCTTAGCGCCGACAGGGGGTAGCACAGATACGCAGTATTTT.